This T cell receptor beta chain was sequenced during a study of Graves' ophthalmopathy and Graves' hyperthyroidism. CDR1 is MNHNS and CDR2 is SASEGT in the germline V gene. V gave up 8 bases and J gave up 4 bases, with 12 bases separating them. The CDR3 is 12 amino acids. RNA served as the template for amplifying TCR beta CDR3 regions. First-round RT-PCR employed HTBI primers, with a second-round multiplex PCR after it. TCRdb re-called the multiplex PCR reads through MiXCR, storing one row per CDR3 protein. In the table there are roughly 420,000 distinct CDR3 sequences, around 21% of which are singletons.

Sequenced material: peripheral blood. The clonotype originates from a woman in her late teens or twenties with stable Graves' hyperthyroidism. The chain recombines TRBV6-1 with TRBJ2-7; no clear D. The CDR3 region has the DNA TGTGCCAGCTCAAAGACGCGGTACGAGCAGTACTTC. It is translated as CASSKTRYEQYF.